The 17 T cell receptor beta chains presented below share a single source sample, sequenced in a study of cytotoxic CD8 clonotypes in ibrutinib-treated CLL. Measured with immunoSEQ multiplex PCR; TCRdb has only the in-frame clones, and not every one. The sample consists of a few hundred thousand clones, 67% of them appearing once. This specimen consisted of PBMCs, obtained after 36 months of ibrutinib treatment. The receptors derive from a human donor with chronic lymphocytic leukemia.

The gene calls are TRBV14 and TRBJ2-7; D might be TRBD1 or TRBD2, each matching 5 bases. The germline V gene has CDR1 SGHDN and CDR2 FVKESK. The CDR3 runs 15 residues. The V end lost 4 bases, the J end lost 2 bases, and 15 bases lay between the germline ends. The CDR3 loop reads CASSPEGKPAYEQYF. The DNA of the CDR3 is TGTGCCAGCAGCCCCGAGGGGAAGCCCGCCTACGAGCAGTACTTC. Full variable domain (outside the CDR3, taken from reference TRBV14 and TRBJ2-7): EAGVTQFPSHSVIEKGQTVTLRCDPISGHDNLYWYRRVMGKEIKFLLHFVKESKQDESGMPNNRFLAERTGGTYSTLKVQPAELEDSGVYFCASSPEGKPAYEQYFGPGTRLTVT.

J is TRBJ2-3 and V is TRBV5-1; D is undetermined. The V end was cut by 2 bases, the J end by 6 bases, with 10 bases between. This CDR3 is built from 13 residues. In germline, CDR1 is SGHRS, CDR2 YFSETQ. CDR3 region: CASSFTASDTQYF. DNA of the CDR3: TGCGCCAGCAGCTTCACAGCGTCGGATACGCAGTATTTT.

The gene calls are TRBV29-1 and TRBJ2-7; D tentatively fits TRBD1 or TRBD2 (5 bases each). The CDR3 consists of 12 residues. V was trimmed by 2 bases and J by 2 bases, leaving 7 bases between them. Per germline, CDR1 SQVTM and CDR2 ANQGSEA. The CDR3 DNA is TGCAGCGTTGAACCGGGGCCCTACGAGCAGTACTTC. Amino acid sequence: CSVEPGPYEQYF.

This sequence joins TRBV5-1 and TRBJ2-2; D remains unclear. Germline values: CDR1 SGHRS, CDR2 YFSETQ. V lost 0 bases, J lost 9 bases, and 9 bases lay in between. The CDR3 contains 13 residues. The CDR3 loop is CASSLVWGRELFF. CDR3 bases: TGCGCCAGCAGCTTGGTCTGGGGTCGGGAGCTGTTTTTT.

The rearrangement links TRBV6-5 to TRBJ2-3, with D maybe TRBD2 (5 bases). This CDR3 region has 14 residues. From germline, CDR1 is MNHEY and CDR2 SVGAGI. Trimming pared 2 bases from V and 1 base from J, leaving 7 bases between. The CDR3 coding sequence is TGTGCCAGCAGTTACCGGCGGGGCACAGATACGCAGTATTTT. Protein: CASSYRRGTDTQYF.

The chain links TRBV2 to TRBJ2-1, with unresolved D. The CDR3 is 12 amino acids. Trimming took 6 bases from V and 9 from J, leaving 12 bases between them. Germline-derived CDR1 and CDR2 are SNHLY and FYNNEI. CDR3 loop: CASSLDRGEQFF. The CDR3, as DNA: TGTGCCAGCAGCTTAGATAGAGGTGAGCAGTTCTTC.

The chain recombines TRBV29-1 with TRBJ2-5; 9 bases match TRBD2. V shed 5 bases and J 5 bases; nucleotides not matched to a gene: 9. The length of the CDR3 is 14 residues. Germline V CDR1 and CDR2: SQVTM, ANQGSEA. CDR3 DNA sequence: TGCAGCGTTCTAGCGGGGCCGGCGGGGGAGACCCAGTACTTC. Translated: CSVLAGPAGETQYF.

The V and J genes are TRBV7-2 and TRBJ2-5; TRBD2 agrees at 11 bases. The CDR3 extends over 14 amino acids. Germline CDR1 reads SGHTA; CDR2 reads FQGNSA. The ends lost 5 bases at V and 4 bases at J; junction bases unmatched: 3. The CDR3 reads CASSVSGRVETQYF. The CDR3 DNA sequence: TGTGCCAGCAGCGTTAGCGGGAGGGTAGAGACCCAGTACTTC. The full variable domain, completed using reference TRBV7-2 and TRBJ2-5, is GAGVSQSPSNKVTEKGKDVELRCDPISGHTALYWYRQSLGQGLEFLIYFQGNSAPDKSGLPSDRFSAERTGGSVSTLTIQRTQQEDSAVYLCASSVSGRVETQYFGPGTRLLVL.

V is TRBV4-3 and J is TRBJ2-5, with 8 positions matching TRBD1. Per germline, CDR1 LGHNA and CDR2 YSLEER. The CDR3 runs to 17 residues. With V trimmed by 3 bases and J by 3 bases, 12 bases remained unmatched. This chain's CDR3 is CASSQDIGQGVEETQYF. The CDR3 region has the DNA TGCGCCAGCAGCCAGGACATAGGACAGGGCGTAGAAGAGACCCAGTACTTC.

The chain is built from TRBV7-6 and TRBJ1-1; D is undetermined. The CDR3 runs 11 residues. CDR1 and CDR2 from the germline V gene are SGHVS and FNYEAQ. The V end was cut by 2 bases, the J end by 9 bases, with 7 bases between. The CDR3 here is CASSLWTQAFF. The CDR3 DNA is TGTGCCAGCAGCTTATGGACGCAAGCTTTCTTT.

In DNA, the CDR3 is TGCGCCAGCAGTGAAAGCGGACCCCCCGCTGGCTACACCTTC. Translating it yields CASSESGPPAGYTF. The gene calls are TRBV10-1 and TRBJ1-2; D remains unclear. The CDR3 is made up of 14 amino acids. CDR1 and CDR2 (germline): WNHNN, SYGVQD (reference sequence). V shed 3 bases and J shed 7 bases, with 15 bases lying between them.

The rearrangement joins TRBV4-1 to TRBJ1-1; 9 bases map to TRBD1. The CDR3 length is 15 residues. After removal of 2 bases from V and 0 bases from J, the junction contained 1 base not matched to a gene. Looked up from germline, CDR1 is MGHRA and CDR2 is YSYEKL. The CDR3 is CASSQRDRVNTEAFF. The DNA for the CDR3 is TGCGCCAGCAGCCAACGGGACAGGGTGAACACTGAAGCTTTCTTT.

In nucleotides, the CDR3 is TGTGCCAGCAGCAAAAGGGAGAACACTGAAGCTTTCTTT. It codes for CASSKRENTEAFF. The V gene is TRBV25-1, the J gene TRBJ1-1; D is unclear. Trimming left V 6 bases short and J 1 base short, with 9 bases between. The CDR3 is 13 amino acids. From germline, CDR1 is MGHDK and CDR2 SYGVNS.

The V call is TRBV2, the J call TRBJ1-2; 9 positions agree with TRBD1. The CDR3 covers 13 residues. Germline-derived CDR1 and CDR2 are SNHLY and FYNNEI. J lost 5 bases, V lost 5 bases, and 3 bases had no gene match. CDR3 sequence reads: CASSPTGGYGYTF. The CDR3 DNA reads TGTGCCAGCAGTCCGACAGGGGGTTATGGCTACACCTTC.

The rearrangement uses TRBV7-2 and TRBJ2-1; TRBD2 aligns across 7 bases. This CDR3 spans 15 amino acids. Trimming cost V 1 base and J 6 bases; bases outside gene matches: 6. CDR1 and CDR2 from the germline V gene are SGHTA and FQGNSA. CDR3 sequence reads: CASSLGGRMGNEQFF. In nucleotides, the CDR3 is TGTGCCAGCAGCTTAGGCGGGAGAATGGGCAATGAGCAGTTCTTC.

The chain is built from TRBV29-1 and TRBJ2-3; TRBD1 matches 9 bases. The CDR3 length is 14 residues. V lost 5 bases, J lost 3 bases, and 6 bases stayed unmatched. Germline CDR1 is SQVTM and CDR2 is ANQGSEA. CDR3 sequence: CSVPRDRVTDTQYF. CDR3 nucleotides: TGCAGCGTTCCCCGGGACAGGGTGACAGATACGCAGTATTTT.

This clone was observed a handful of times. This chain joins TRBV5-6 and TRBJ2-3; weak D call: TRBD2 (7 bases). Deletions cut 6 bases from V and 5 bases from J, with 13 bases between. CDR1 SGHDT and CDR2 YYEEEE come from the germline V gene. The CDR3 consists of 13 residues. This CDR3 is CASTAGAIDTQYF. The CDR3 region has the DNA TGTGCCAGCACCGCGGGGGCAATAGATACGCAGTATTTT.